Following are 32 T cell receptor beta chains from one sample sequenced in a study of T-cell reconstitution after alpha-beta-depleted transplantation in children. During its preparation, the TCRbeta library received unique molecular identifiers. Using its own MiXCR run on the PCR reads, TCRdb lists one record per CDR3 protein. The repertoire holds approximately 130,000 distinct CDR3 sequences, 9.5% to 10% seen once, with approximately 25% in the top ten. This specimen was PBMCs, mostly from graft donor cells, taken 180 days after TCRalphabeta/CD19-depleted stem cell transplant. The source of these receptors is a girl under three years old who had a stem cell transplant for combined immunodeficiency, so the T cells may come from the graft donor.

This clonotype came up a few times. This chain connects TRBV30 to TRBJ1-5; no definite D call. The CDR3 has 12 amino acids. Trimming cost V 2 bases and J 3 bases, with 5 bases left between them. Germline V gene data show CDR1 as GTSNPN and CDR2 as SVGIG (reference sequence). The CDR3 nucleotides are TGTGCCTGGAGTAAGGACAATCAGCCCCAGCATTTT. It encodes CAWSKDNQPQHF.

This clonotype appeared a few times. The V gene is TRBV29-1, the J gene TRBJ2-7, with D tentatively TRBD2 (6 bases). CDR1 and CDR2 from the germline V gene are SQVTM and ANQGSEA. Trimming took 3 bases from V and 0 from J, leaving 18 bases between them. The CDR3 consists of 16 residues. The CDR3 DNA follows: TGCAGCGTTGAGGGGCTCCGGGACTCTTACTCCTACGAGCAGTACTTC. Translated: CSVEGLRDSYSYEQYF.

There are a few counts of this clonotype. The chain employs TRBV7-3 and TRBJ2-5, with 11 bases lining up with TRBD2. The CDR3 covers 14 residues. From germline, CDR1 is SGHTA and CDR2 FQGTGA. J lost 3 bases, V lost 7 bases, and 4 bases had no gene match. In DNA, the CDR3 is TGTGCCAGCACCGGACTAGCGGGCGAAGAGACCCAGTACTTC. Translation gives CASTGLAGEETQYF.

This clonotype was detected ten times or more. The chain recombines TRBV20-1 with TRBJ1-3; 7 positions agree with TRBD1. V gave up 5 bases and J gave up 6 bases; unmatched junction bases: 13. Germline loops: CDR1 DFQATT, CDR2 SNEGSKA (reference sequence). CDR3 length: 15 residues. CDR3 loop: CSASTGWLHENTIYF. The CDR3 coding sequence is TGCAGTGCTTCGACAGGGTGGTTACATGAAAACACCATATATTTT.

The gene calls are TRBV5-1 and TRBJ2-7, with TRBD2 matching 8 bases. V trimming: 4 bases; J trimming: 2 bases; junction bases outside the gene matches: 5. The CDR3 runs 14 residues. Germline V CDR1 and CDR2: SGHRS, YFSETQ. In nucleotides, the CDR3 is TGCGCCAGCAGCAGTAGCGGGGCAACCTACGAGCAGTACTTC. Amino acids: CASSSSGATYEQYF.

This clonotype has more than one count but fewer than ten. J is TRBJ2-7 and V is TRBV19, with D unclear. Trimming removed 9 bases at V and 2 bases at J, with 17 bases between. The length of the CDR3 is 14 residues. Germline values: CDR1 LNHDA, CDR2 SQIVND (reference sequence). CDR3 protein: CASSIGDNPYEQYF. The DNA of the CDR3 is TGTGCCAGCTCTATTGGGGATAACCCCTACGAGCAGTACTTC.

The chain uses TRBV20-1 and TRBJ1-2; no clear D. The ends were cut back, 3 bases at V and 6 bases at J, with 8 bases in the middle. The CDR3 runs to 11 residues. Germline CDR1 and CDR2: DFQATT and SNEGSKA (reference sequence). The CDR3 DNA sequence: TGCAGTGCTAGCGGGAGTCATGGCTACACCTTC. Its protein is CSASGSHGYTF.

This clonotype was found a few times. The genes are TRBV7-2 and TRBJ2-3, with 7 bases lining up with TRBD1. Germline CDR1 reads SGHTA; CDR2 reads FQGNSA. CDR3 length equals 17 residues. V gave up 5 bases and J gave up 1 base; unmatched junction bases: 12. The CDR3 reads CASSRGYIGGGTDTQYF. The DNA of the CDR3 is TGTGCCAGCAGCCGAGGGTATATAGGGGGCGGCACAGATACGCAGTATTTT.

This clonotype was recorded many times. The V call is TRBV12-3 or TRBV12-4, the J call TRBJ1-2; possibly TRBD1 for D (5 bases). The V gene lost 3 bases and the J gene lost 8 bases, with 13 bases spanning the gap. The CDR3 is 13 residues long. The CDR3 spells CASSFRQGGGYTF. CDR3 in DNA: TGTGCCAGCAGTTTCCGCCAGGGTGGGGGCTACACCTTC.

The J gene is TRBJ2-5, the V gene TRBV5-2; the table names TRBD2, a call not compared with the DNA. TRBV5-2 is a pseudogene locus. The CDR3 extends over 17 amino acids. This CDR3 reads CARGPGLVWAEGETQYF. The CDR3 coding sequence is TGTGCCAGGGGCCCTGGGCTCGTGTGGGCCGAGGGGGAGACCCAGTACTTC.

The rearrangement links TRBV2 to TRBJ2-2; tentative D call: TRBD2 (5 bases). This CDR3 is 15 amino acids long. Trimming stripped 3 bases from V and 6 bases from J, with 14 bases between. Looked up from germline, CDR1 is SNHLY and CDR2 is FYNNEI. CDR3 nucleotides: TGTGCCAGCAGTGAGCTGGACTGGTTTTCCGGGGAGCTGTTTTTT. It yields the protein CASSELDWFSGELFF.

The chain uses TRBV10-3 and TRBJ2-5, with a weak D call TRBD1 (6 bases). The CDR3 sequence is 16 residues long. V lost 6 bases, J lost 0 bases, and 17 bases lay in between. The germline gives CDR1 ENHRY, CDR2 SYGVKD. The CDR3 loop reads CAISFRPGTHQETQYF. The CDR3 nucleotides read TGTGCCATCAGCTTTCGCCCCGGGACACACCAAGAGACCCAGTACTTC.

This clonotype was counted ten times or more. The chain links TRBV7-3 to TRBJ2-1; D is undetermined. The CDR3 consists of 15 residues. Trimming pared 2 bases from V and 7 bases from J, leaving 15 bases between. Germline CDR1 and CDR2: SGHTA and FQGTGA. As DNA, the CDR3 is TGTGCCAGCAGCTTAGGGAACGTGGAAGGAAATGAGCAGTTCTTC. Its protein is CASSLGNVEGNEQFF.

The gene calls are TRBV29-1 and TRBJ2-7; 8 bases match TRBD2. Trimming removed 5 bases from V and 3 bases from J; junction bases left unmatched: 6. Germline assignment: CDR1 SQVTM and CDR2 ANQGSEA. This CDR3 has 13 amino acids. The CDR3 DNA reads as TGCAGCGTTCGGGAGGGAGGGGTCTACGAGCAGTACTTC. Translating it yields CSVREGGVYEQYF.

The J gene is TRBJ2-4, the V gene TRBV12-3 or TRBV12-4, with 7 bases lining up with TRBD1. The CDR3 loop spans 15 amino acids. V lost 2 bases and J lost 8; bases outside the gene matches: 9. The CDR3: CASSLKGTVTHIQYF. In DNA form, the CDR3 reads TGTGCCAGCAGTTTAAAAGGGACAGTTACCCACATTCAGTACTTC.

This chain uses TRBV12-3 or TRBV12-4 with TRBJ2-7; D could derive from TRBD1 or TRBD2 (5 bases each). The CDR3 covers 14 residues. The germline V and J ends were trimmed by 4 bases and 5 bases, with 15 bases remaining between them. The CDR3 is CASSWGSGTHEQYF. The CDR3 DNA reads as TGTGCCAGCAGTTGGGGCTCCGGGACGCACGAGCAGTACTTC.

The chain recombines TRBV20-1 with TRBJ2-1, with no clear D. V lost 5 bases and J 10 bases, leaving 15 bases between the germline ends. Germline V CDR1 and CDR2: DFQATT, SNEGSKA (reference sequence). This CDR3 has 12 residues. In nucleotides, the CDR3 is TGCAGTGCTTGTCCGACGCGGACGGAGCAGTTCTTC. Its translation: CSACPTRTEQFF.

The chain couples TRBV5-1 to TRBJ1-6, with TRBD1 matching over 7 bases. This CDR3 is 16 amino acids long. The V gene end was trimmed by 4 bases and the J gene end by 10 bases; junction bases not matched to a gene: 14. The germline V gene has CDR1 SGHRS and CDR2 YFSETQ. CDR3: CASSAYQGEVGSPLHF. For the CDR3, the DNA is TGCGCCAGCAGCGCTTACCAGGGGGAAGTTGGATCACCCCTCCACTTT. Complete variable domain (other parts from reference TRBV5-1 and TRBJ1-6): KAGVTQTPRYLIKTRGQQVTLSCSPISGHRSVSWYQQTPGQGLQFLFEYFSETQRNKGNFPGRFSGRQFSNSRSEMNVSTLELGDSALYLCASSAYQGEVGSPLHFGNGTRLTVT.

This clonotype was observed a few times. The rearrangement joins TRBV20-1 to TRBJ2-5; 8 bases map to TRBD1. The CDR3 is 12 amino acids. V gave up 6 bases and J gave up 3 bases; unmatched junction bases: 3. Germline V lookup: CDR1 DFQATT, CDR2 SNEGSKA (reference sequence). The CDR3 here is CSAGGQEETQYF. DNA of the CDR3: TGCAGTGCGGGGGGACAGGAAGAGACCCAGTACTTC.

The sample holds a few counts of this clonotype. The chain has TRBV7-6 and TRBJ2-7; no definite D call. The germline gives CDR1 SGHVS, CDR2 FNYEAQ. The CDR3 length is 14 residues. Trimming removed 5 bases from V and 0 bases from J, with 11 bases in between. The CDR3 DNA reads TGTGCCAGCAGCGTCCAACCATCCTCCTACGAGCAGTACTTC. Protein sequence: CASSVQPSSYEQYF. Using reference TRBV7-6 and TRBJ2-7 for the parts outside the CDR3, the full variable domain is GAGVSQSPRYKVTKRGQDVALRCDPISGHVSLYWYRQALGQGPEFLTYFNYEAQQDKSGLPNDRFSAERPEGSISTLTIQRTEQRDSAMYRCASSVQPSSYEQYFGPGTRLTVT.

This clonotype appeared a few times. The gene calls are TRBV20-1 and TRBJ1-1; TRBD1 might be the D (5 bases). V was pared by 3 bases and J by 8 bases, with 10 bases between. Germline V gene data show CDR1 as DFQATT and CDR2 as SNEGSKA (reference sequence). The CDR3 length is 11 residues. The CDR3 DNA reads as TGCAGTGCTAGGCAAGGGGCCGAAGCTTTCTTT. Translating it yields CSARQGAEAFF.

The genes are TRBV12-3 or TRBV12-4 and TRBJ2-6, with D tentatively TRBD1 or TRBD2 (5 bases each). The CDR3 sequence is 19 residues long. Between the trimmed V and J ends, which lost 5 bases and 0 bases, there was a span of 20 bases. The CDR3, as DNA: TGTGCCAGCAGTCCGGGACCCGGGTCGAGAAGCTCTGGGGCCAACGTCCTGACTTTC. Amino acids: CASSPGPGSRSSGANVLTF.

Here the CDR3 DNA reads TGCGCCAGCAGCCCCGGGATATTGAACACTGAAGCTTTCTTT. Translated, it gives CASSPGILNTEAFF. The V and J genes are TRBV5-1 and TRBJ1-1; D unresolved. CDR3 length equals 14 residues. The V gene lost 4 bases and the J gene lost 0 bases, with 10 bases spanning the gap. Germline V gene sequence: CDR1 SGHRS, CDR2 YFSETQ.

The CDR3 bases are TGTGCCAGCAGTTACTCCGGGGTAGCGGGGGACACAGATACGCAGTATTTT. Translation: CASSYSGVAGDTDTQYF. The rearrangement uses TRBV6-5 and TRBJ2-3, with 9 bases identical to TRBD2. The CDR3 contains 17 residues. V gave up 0 bases and J gave up 2 bases; unmatched junction bases: 6. Germline V gene data show CDR1 as MNHEY and CDR2 as SVGAGI.

The chain carries TRBV3-1 and TRBJ2-5; TRBD2 agrees at 13 bases. Germline CDR1 LGHDT, CDR2 YNNKEL (reference sequence). The trim removed 1 base at V and 5 bases at J, leaving 7 bases unmatched. The CDR3 loop spans 17 amino acids. CDR3 nucleotide sequence: TGTGCCAGCAGCCAAGGTACTAGCGGGAGGGACGAGGAGACCCAGTACTTC. This codes for CASSQGTSGRDEETQYF.

This chain links TRBV7-2 with TRBJ1-2; TRBD1 might be the D (6 bases). The germline CDR1 and CDR2 sequences are SGHTA and FQGNSA. The CDR3 covers 15 residues. Trimming shortened V by 0 bases and J by 3 bases, and 11 bases separated the two germline ends. The CDR3 spells CASSLAGTQHYGYTF. In DNA, the CDR3 is TGTGCCAGCAGCTTAGCGGGGACACAACACTATGGCTACACCTTC.

The chain employs TRBV18 and TRBJ1-5; D gene uncertain. CDR1 is KGHSH, CDR2 LQKENI, per germline. The CDR3 extends over 16 amino acids. The V end lost 6 bases, the J end lost 0 bases, and 15 bases lay between the germline ends. Here the CDR3 reads CASSPHGPYSNQPQHF. Here the CDR3 DNA reads TGTGCCAGCTCCCCCCACGGGCCTTATAGCAATCAGCCCCAGCATTTT.

J is TRBJ2-2 and V is TRBV6-2 or TRBV6-3; no definite D call. The CDR3 is 14 amino acids. V was shortened by 6 bases and J by 7 bases, with 15 bases between the two germline ends. CDR1 MNHEY and CDR2 SVGEGT come from the germline V gene. Here the CDR3 reads CASSLLMKGGELFF. The CDR3 DNA reads as TGTGCCAGCAGCCTCCTTATGAAGGGCGGGGAGCTGTTTTTT.

At least ten counts were recorded for this clonotype. The V gene is TRBV29-1, the J gene TRBJ2-4, with 7 bases identical to TRBD2. Losses at the gene ends were 2 bases for V and 2 bases for J; bases not matched to a gene: 3. This CDR3 spans 14 amino acids. From germline, CDR1 is SQVTM and CDR2 ANQGSEA. The chain's CDR3 is CSVEQGGSKNIQYF. For the CDR3, the DNA is TGCAGCGTTGAACAGGGAGGGTCCAAAAACATTCAGTACTTC.

The V gene is TRBV28, the J gene TRBJ1-4; 8 positions match TRBD1. This CDR3 is built from 14 residues. The germline gives CDR1 MDHEN, CDR2 SYDVKM. Trimming took 5 bases from V and 6 from J; bases not matched to a gene: 5. The CDR3 sequence is CASSEQGADEKLFF. CDR3 DNA sequence: TGTGCCAGCAGTGAGCAGGGGGCTGATGAAAAACTGTTTTTT.

This clonotype was counted ten times or more. The V call is TRBV29-1, the J call TRBJ2-2; maybe TRBD1 (5 bases). V was shortened by 4 bases and J by 6 bases, with 12 bases between the two germline ends. Germline CDR1 SQVTM, CDR2 ANQGSEA. The CDR3 spans 13 residues. CDR3 in DNA: TGCAGCGTTGTAACAGGTGGGGCCGGGGAGCTGTTTTTT. Its translation: CSVVTGGAGELFF.

The table lists this clonotype with a few counts. This chain uses TRBV5-1 with TRBJ1-1, with D uncertain. Germline-derived CDR1 and CDR2 are SGHRS and YFSETQ. V lost 0 bases to trimming and J lost 0 bases, with 9 bases between them. This CDR3 spans 15 amino acids. DNA of the CDR3: TGCGCCAGCAGCTTGGACAGCCACATGAACACTGAAGCTTTCTTT. It codes for CASSLDSHMNTEAFF.